The 23 T cell receptor beta chains below come from one sample, sequenced in a study of cytomegalovirus exposure and HLA in healthy donors. Sequencing used immunoSEQ multiplex PCR; TCRdb keeps in-frame clones, though not all of them. The sample carries over 250,000 clones, around 87% recorded once. The specimen was PBMCs. These receptor sequences come from a woman younger than 45 in good health and CMV-seropositive.

The J gene is TRBJ2-7, the V gene TRBV28, with a weak D call TRBD1 (5 bases). The CDR3 contains 14 residues. The V end was cut by 6 bases, the J end by 1 base, with 13 bases between. CDR1 is MDHEN, CDR2 SYDVKM, per germline. CDR3 region: CASSQGGGSYEQYF. DNA of the CDR3: TGTGCCAGCAGCCAGGGTGGCGGTTCCTACGAGCAGTACTTC.

The chain carries TRBV4-3 and TRBJ1-4; TRBD1 matches at 8 bases. J was trimmed by 7 bases and V by 1 base; bases with no gene match: 17. Germline assignment: CDR1 LGHNA and CDR2 YSLEER. There are 19 residues in the CDR3. Here the CDR3 DNA reads TGCGCCAGCAGCCAAGCCATCCCGGTGAGTGGACAGGGAGGTGAAAAACTGTTTTTT. Protein: CASSQAIPVSGQGGEKLFF.

Here the CDR3 DNA reads TGTGCCAGCAGCTCCGGGACAGGGGGGCCCTACGAGCAGTACTTC. Its translation: CASSSGTGGPYEQYF. The rearrangement joins TRBV7-2 to TRBJ2-7; 11 bases align to TRBD1. CDR3 length equals 15 residues. In germline, CDR1 is SGHTA, CDR2 FQGNSA. Losses at the gene ends were 4 bases for V and 2 bases for J; bases not matched to a gene: 4.

The rearrangement links TRBV15 to TRBJ2-2; D is uncertain. CDR1 is LNHNV, CDR2 YYDKDF, per germline (reference sequence). V dropped 3 bases and J dropped 5 bases, with 13 bases sitting between them. The CDR3 is 15 residues long. The CDR3 sequence is CATSSRRIETGELFF. CDR3 nucleotides: TGTGCCACCAGCAGCCGACGGATCGAGACCGGGGAGCTGTTTTTT.

The chain links TRBV11-2 to TRBJ2-7; D tentatively reads TRBD1 or TRBD2 (5 bases each). This CDR3 contains 16 residues. CDR1 is SGHAT, CDR2 FQNNGV, per germline. V lost 5 bases and J 1 base, leaving 18 bases between the germline ends. This CDR3 reads CASSRKGTDPSYEQYF. The DNA for the CDR3 is TGTGCCAGCAGCAGAAAGGGGACGGACCCATCCTACGAGCAGTACTTC.

The rearrangement uses TRBV5-1 and TRBJ2-7, with TRBD1 matching 8 bases. CDR1 is SGHRS, CDR2 YFSETQ, per germline. J was trimmed by 0 bases and V by 4 bases; bases with no gene match: 6. The CDR3 sequence is 15 residues long. CDR3 residues: CASSEGQALSYEQYF. The CDR3 DNA follows: TGCGCCAGCAGCGAGGGACAGGCCCTCTCCTACGAGCAGTACTTC.

The chain recombines TRBV30 with TRBJ2-1; D unclear. CDR3 length equals 13 residues. Germline CDR1 reads GTSNPN; CDR2 reads SVGIG (reference sequence). Between the trimmed V and J ends, which lost 3 bases and 6 bases, there was a span of 12 bases. The CDR3 DNA reads TGTGCCTGGAGGAGACCGTTGACCAATGAGCAGTTCTTC. Encoded protein: CAWRRPLTNEQFF.

This clone has just one count. J is TRBJ2-7 and V is TRBV4-1; D might be TRBD1 (6 bases). The germline V gene has CDR1 MGHRA and CDR2 YSYEKL. The CDR3 is 15 amino acids. With 1 base removed from V and 2 bases from J, the gap between germline ends came to 12 bases. CDR3 amino acids: CASSQGTADTYEQYF. CDR3 bases: TGCGCCAGCAGCCAAGGGACAGCAGACACCTACGAGCAGTACTTC.

This rearrangement joins TRBV11-2 to TRBJ1-2; 9 bases line up with TRBD1. The J segment lost 5 bases and the V segment lost 5 bases, leaving 3 bases of the junction unmatched. Looked up from germline, CDR1 is SGHAT and CDR2 is FQNNGV. CDR3 size: 13 residues. CDR3: CASSLGQGYGYTF. The CDR3 DNA is TGTGCCAGCAGCCTGGGACAGGGATATGGCTACACCTTC.

The genes are TRBV6-1 and TRBJ2-1, with a tentative D call TRBD2 (6 bases). Trimming shortened V by 5 bases and J by 2 bases, and 13 bases separated the two germline ends. This CDR3 comprises 15 residues. Germline CDR1 and CDR2: MNHNS and SASEGT. CDR3 sequence reads: CASSSWRGTYNEQFF. DNA of the CDR3: TGTGCCAGCAGTTCCTGGCGGGGAACCTACAATGAGCAGTTCTTC.

This chain links TRBV6-5 with TRBJ2-6, with D unclear. Trimming stripped 5 bases from V and 0 bases from J, with 5 bases between. Germline V gene data show CDR1 as MNHEY and CDR2 as SVGAGI. This CDR3 is built from 14 residues. The CDR3 protein is CASSDNSGANVLTF. As DNA, the CDR3 is TGTGCCAGCAGTGACAACTCTGGGGCCAACGTCCTGACTTTC.

The chain is built from TRBV5-4 and TRBJ2-3, with 8 bases that match TRBD1. The germline CDR1 and CDR2 sequences are SGHNT and YYREEE (reference sequence). CDR3 length: 14 amino acids. V gave up 6 bases and J gave up 5 bases; unmatched junction bases: 8. This CDR3 reads CASNLDREEDTQYF. The CDR3 DNA follows: TGTGCCAGCAACCTGGACAGGGAAGAAGATACGCAGTATTTT.

The chain recombines TRBV4-1 with TRBJ1-4, with TRBD1 as a possible D gene (6 bases). V lost 0 bases to trimming and J lost 3 bases, with 14 bases between them. The CDR3 length is 17 residues. The germline V gene encodes CDR1 MGHRA and CDR2 YSYEKL. The chain's CDR3 is CASSQDQRDIPNEKLFF. CDR3 nucleotide sequence: TGCGCCAGCAGCCAAGATCAACGGGACATACCTAATGAAAAACTGTTTTTT.

V is TRBV30 and J is TRBJ1-1; D unresolved. The ends were cut back, 4 bases at V and 1 base at J, with 13 bases in the middle. Germline V gene sequence: CDR1 GTSNPN, CDR2 SVGIG (reference sequence). CDR3 size: 14 residues. In DNA, the CDR3 is TGTGCCTGGACATTGGACCCCAAGAACACTGAAGCTTTCTTT. Translation: CAWTLDPKNTEAFF.

A remark on this clone: Additional DNA sequences in this sample encode the identical CDR3. The chain joins TRBV4-3 to TRBJ2-1; weak D call: TRBD1 (5 bases). This CDR3 is 13 amino acids long. The germline CDR1 and CDR2 sequences are LGHNA and YSLEER. Deletions cut 1 base from V and 5 bases from J, with 6 bases between. CDR3 bases: TGCGCCAGCAGCCAAGTAGGGGACAATGAGCAGTTCTTC. Amino acids: CASSQVGDNEQFF.

The J gene is TRBJ1-4, the V gene TRBV2, with 9 bases aligning to TRBD1. The CDR3 length is 13 residues. CDR1 SNHLY and CDR2 FYNNEI come from the germline V gene. The ends lost 5 bases at V and 6 bases at J; junction bases unmatched: 1. The CDR3 spells CASSRTGDEKLFF. The CDR3 nucleotides are TGTGCCAGCAGTAGGACAGGGGATGAAAAACTGTTTTTT.

The chain uses TRBV19 and TRBJ2-1; 11 bases line up with TRBD2. Germline trimming cut 10 bases from V and 3 bases from J; bases unmatched to any gene: 8. This CDR3 is built from 15 residues. The germline CDR1 and CDR2 sequences are LNHDA and SQIVND (reference sequence). CDR3 DNA: TGTGCCACCCGGACTAGCGGGCGTCGCTACAATGAGCAGTTCTTC. Encoded protein: CATRTSGRRYNEQFF.

To note about this clone: This specimen includes other DNA sequences encoding the same CDR3. V usage is TRBV20-1 and J usage is TRBJ2-5, with no clear D. The germline V gene encodes CDR1 DFQATT and CDR2 SNEGSKA (reference sequence). The germline V and J ends were trimmed by 3 bases and 1 base, with 3 bases remaining between them. The CDR3 contains 11 residues. This CDR3 reads CSASSQETQYF. The CDR3 DNA is TGCAGTGCTAGCTCCCAAGAGACCCAGTACTTC.

Only a few counts were recorded for this clone. The same CDR3 also results from other DNA sequences found in this sample. The gene calls are TRBV6-6 and TRBJ1-5; no definite D call. CDR3 length: 13 residues. Trimming cost V 6 bases and J 4 bases, with 10 bases left between them. Germline V lookup: CDR1 MNHNY, CDR2 SVGAGI (reference sequence). CDR3 in amino acids: CASRGKGNQPQHF. The CDR3, as DNA: TGTGCCAGCAGGGGTAAAGGTAATCAGCCCCAGCATTTT.

The CDR3 sequence: CSVERGTGTDTQYF. DNA of the CDR3: TGCAGCGTTGAAAGGGGCACTGGCACAGATACGCAGTATTTT. The chain uses TRBV29-1 and TRBJ2-3, with D maybe TRBD1 (5 bases). Trimming removed 2 bases at V and 1 base at J, with 10 bases between. This CDR3 region has 14 residues. Germline CDR1 and CDR2: SQVTM and ANQGSEA.

V is TRBV11-2 and J is TRBJ1-1; no clear D. Trimming cost V 0 bases and J 6 bases, with 14 bases left between them. The CDR3 is made up of 15 amino acids. Germline V gene data show CDR1 as SGHAT and CDR2 as FQNNGV. The CDR3 DNA is TGTGCCAGCAGCTTAGATCTACAGATTAATGCTGAAGCTTTCTTT. Protein: CASSLDLQINAEAFF.

This clone was recorded once. The rearrangement joins TRBV30 to TRBJ2-1, with 8 bases lining up with TRBD2. Germline V gives CDR1 GTSNPN, CDR2 SVGIG (reference sequence). This CDR3 is built from 11 residues. Trimming at V came to 8 bases and at J to 10 bases, leaving 7 bases not matched to a gene. DNA of the CDR3: TGTGCCGGCTCAGTAGCGGGAGAGCAGTTCTTC. Translation: CAGSVAGEQFF.

The rearrangement joins TRBV7-2 to TRBJ1-1, with D possibly matching TRBD1 (5 bases). The germline gives CDR1 SGHTA, CDR2 FQGNSA. This CDR3 region has 14 residues. V lost 8 bases and J lost 4, with 17 bases in between. In DNA, the CDR3 is TGTGCCAGCCGCCGCCTGGGGGTCGCCACTGAAGCTTTCTTT. It specifies CASRRLGVATEAFF.